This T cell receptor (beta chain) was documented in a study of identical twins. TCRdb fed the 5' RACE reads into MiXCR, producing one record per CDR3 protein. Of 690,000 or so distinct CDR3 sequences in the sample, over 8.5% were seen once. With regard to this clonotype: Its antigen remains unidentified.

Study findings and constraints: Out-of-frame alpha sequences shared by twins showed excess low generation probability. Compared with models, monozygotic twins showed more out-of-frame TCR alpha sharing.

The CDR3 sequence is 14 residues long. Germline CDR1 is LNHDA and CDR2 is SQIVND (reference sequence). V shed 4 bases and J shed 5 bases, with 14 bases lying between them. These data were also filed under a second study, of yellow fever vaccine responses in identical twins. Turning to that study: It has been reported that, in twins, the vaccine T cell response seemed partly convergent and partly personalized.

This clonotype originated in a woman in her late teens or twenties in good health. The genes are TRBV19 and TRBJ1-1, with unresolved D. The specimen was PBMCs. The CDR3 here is CASSNWQQTTEAFF. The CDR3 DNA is TGTGCCAGTAGTAACTGGCAGCAAACAACTGAAGCTTTCTTT.